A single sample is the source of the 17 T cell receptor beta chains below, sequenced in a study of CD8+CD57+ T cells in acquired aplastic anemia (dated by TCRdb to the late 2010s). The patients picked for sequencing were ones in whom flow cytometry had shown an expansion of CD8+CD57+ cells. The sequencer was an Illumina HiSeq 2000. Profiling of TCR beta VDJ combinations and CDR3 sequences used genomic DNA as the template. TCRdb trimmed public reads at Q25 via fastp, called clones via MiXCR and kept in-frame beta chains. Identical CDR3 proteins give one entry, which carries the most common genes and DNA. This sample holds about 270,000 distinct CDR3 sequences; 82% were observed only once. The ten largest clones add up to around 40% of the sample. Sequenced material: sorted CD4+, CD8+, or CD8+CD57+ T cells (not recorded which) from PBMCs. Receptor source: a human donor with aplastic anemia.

CDR3 amino acids: CASSSGLTGQPQHF. The CDR3, as DNA: TGTGCCAGCAGCTCGGGCCTCACGGGGCAGCCCCAGCATTTT. V usage is TRBV7-9 and J usage is TRBJ1-5; D gene unclear. V was cut by 4 bases and J by 7 bases, with 14 bases left in between. Per the germline V gene, CDR1 is SEHNR and CDR2 is FQNEAQ (reference sequence). This CDR3 spans 14 amino acids.

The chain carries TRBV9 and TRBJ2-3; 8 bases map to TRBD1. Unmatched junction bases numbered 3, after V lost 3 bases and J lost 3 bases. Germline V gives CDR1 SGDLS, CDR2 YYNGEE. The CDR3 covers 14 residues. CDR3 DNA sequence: TGTGCCAGCAGCGACCGGACAGGGACAGATACGCAGTATTTT. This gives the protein CASSDRTGTDTQYF.

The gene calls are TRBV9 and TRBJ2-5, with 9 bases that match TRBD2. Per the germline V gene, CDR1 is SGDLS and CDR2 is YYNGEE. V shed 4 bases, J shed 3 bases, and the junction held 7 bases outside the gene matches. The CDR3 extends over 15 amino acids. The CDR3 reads CASSLLSGGKETQYF. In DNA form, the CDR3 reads TGTGCCAGCAGCCTTCTCAGCGGGGGGAAAGAGACCCAGTACTTC.

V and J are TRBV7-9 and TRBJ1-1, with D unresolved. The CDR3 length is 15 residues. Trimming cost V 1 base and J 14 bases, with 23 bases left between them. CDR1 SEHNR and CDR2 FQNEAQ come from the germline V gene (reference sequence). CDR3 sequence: CASSLDVLAGWDEFF. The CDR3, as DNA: TGTGCCAGCAGCTTAGACGTACTAGCGGGTTGGGATGAGTTCTTT.

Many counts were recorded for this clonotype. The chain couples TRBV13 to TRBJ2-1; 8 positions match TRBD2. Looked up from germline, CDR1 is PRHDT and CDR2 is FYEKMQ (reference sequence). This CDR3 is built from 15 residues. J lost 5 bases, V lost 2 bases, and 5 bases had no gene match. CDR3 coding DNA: TGTGCCAGCAGCTTACGGCTAGCGGGCCACAATGAGCAGTTCTTC. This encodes CASSLRLAGHNEQFF.

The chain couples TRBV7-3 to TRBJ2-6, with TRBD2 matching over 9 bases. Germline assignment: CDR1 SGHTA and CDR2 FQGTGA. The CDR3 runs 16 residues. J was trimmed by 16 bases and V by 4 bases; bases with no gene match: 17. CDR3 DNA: TGTGCCAGCAGCTCCGCGGGGGGGAGCACAGATACGCAGCTGACTTTC. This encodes CASSSAGGSTDTQLTF.

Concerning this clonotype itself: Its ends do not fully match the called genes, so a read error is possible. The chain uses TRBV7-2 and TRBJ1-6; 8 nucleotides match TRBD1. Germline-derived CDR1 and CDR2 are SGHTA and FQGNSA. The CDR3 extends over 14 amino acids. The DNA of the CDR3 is TGTGCCAGCAGTTCGGACAGGGCACTTTCGCCGGGCAGATTT. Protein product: CASSSDRALSPGRF.

The DNA for the CDR3 is TGTGCCAGCAGCCGAGGGACAGGGGGCTCCTACGAGCAGTACTTC. Amino acid sequence: CASSRGTGGSYEQYF. The gene calls are TRBV4-2 and TRBJ2-7; 11 bases match TRBD1. CDR1 is LGHNA and CDR2 is YNFKEQ in the germline V gene. The V and J ends lost 4 bases and 0 bases, in that order; junction bases with no gene match: 2. The CDR3 has 15 amino acids.

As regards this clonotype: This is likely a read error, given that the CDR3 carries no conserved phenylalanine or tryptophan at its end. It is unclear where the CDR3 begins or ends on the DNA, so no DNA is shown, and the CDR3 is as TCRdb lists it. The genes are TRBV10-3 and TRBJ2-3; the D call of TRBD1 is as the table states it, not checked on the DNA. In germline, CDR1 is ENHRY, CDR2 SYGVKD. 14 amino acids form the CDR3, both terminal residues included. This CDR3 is CAISYVQGNYKQYV.

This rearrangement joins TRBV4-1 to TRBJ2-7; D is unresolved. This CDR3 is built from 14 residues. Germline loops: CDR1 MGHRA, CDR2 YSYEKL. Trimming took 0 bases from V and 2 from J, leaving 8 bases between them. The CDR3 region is CASSQEARTYEQYF. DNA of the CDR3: TGCGCCAGCAGCCAAGAAGCACGAACCTACGAGCAGTACTTC.

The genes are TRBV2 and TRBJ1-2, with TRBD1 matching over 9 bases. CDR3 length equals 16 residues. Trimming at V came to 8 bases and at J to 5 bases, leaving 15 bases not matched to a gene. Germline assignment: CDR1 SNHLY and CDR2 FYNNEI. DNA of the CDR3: TGTGCCAGCGGCTACCGGGACAGGGATTCGGAGTATGGCTACACCTTC. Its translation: CASGYRDRDSEYGYTF.

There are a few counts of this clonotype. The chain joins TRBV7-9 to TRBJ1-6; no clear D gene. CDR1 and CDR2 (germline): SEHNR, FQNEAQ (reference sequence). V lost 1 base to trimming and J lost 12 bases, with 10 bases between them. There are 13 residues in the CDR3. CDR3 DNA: TGTGCCAGCAGCTTAGACCCTATGGGACCCCTCCACTTT. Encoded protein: CASSLDPMGPLHF.

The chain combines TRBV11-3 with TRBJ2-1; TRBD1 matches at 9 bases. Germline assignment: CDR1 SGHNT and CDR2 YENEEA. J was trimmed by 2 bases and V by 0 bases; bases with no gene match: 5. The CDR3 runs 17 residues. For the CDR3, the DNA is TGTGCCAGCAGCTTAGATCTGACAGGGGGTGCCTACAATGAGCAGTTCTTC. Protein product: CASSLDLTGGAYNEQFF.

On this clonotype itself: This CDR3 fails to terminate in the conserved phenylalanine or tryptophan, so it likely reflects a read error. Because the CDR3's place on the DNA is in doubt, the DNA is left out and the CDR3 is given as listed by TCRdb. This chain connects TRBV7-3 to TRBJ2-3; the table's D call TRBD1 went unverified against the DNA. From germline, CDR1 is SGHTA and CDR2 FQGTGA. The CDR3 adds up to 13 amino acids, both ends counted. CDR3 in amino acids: CASSPQGLQLTPP.

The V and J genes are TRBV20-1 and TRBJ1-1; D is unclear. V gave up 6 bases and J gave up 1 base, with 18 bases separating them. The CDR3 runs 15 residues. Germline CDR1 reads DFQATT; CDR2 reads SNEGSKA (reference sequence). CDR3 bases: TGCAGTGCCCTCAGTAGGGAACTCAAGAACACTGAAGCTTTCTTT. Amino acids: CSALSRELKNTEAFF.

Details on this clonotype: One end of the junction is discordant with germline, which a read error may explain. This chain's CDR3 is CASSGATIQDTQYF. CDR3 DNA: TGTGCCAGCAGCGGGGCTACCATCCAAGATACCCAGTATTTT. V is TRBV15 and J is TRBJ2-3; the match to TRBD2 covers 7 bases. Germline lookup yields CDR1 LNHNV and CDR2 YYDKDF (reference sequence). The CDR3 length is 14 residues.

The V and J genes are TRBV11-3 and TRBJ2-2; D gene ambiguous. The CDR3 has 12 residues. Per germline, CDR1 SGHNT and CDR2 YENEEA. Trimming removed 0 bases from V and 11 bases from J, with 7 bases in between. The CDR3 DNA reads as TGTGCCAGCAGCTTAGATCCCACAGAGCTGTTTTTT. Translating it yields CASSLDPTELFF.